The clone carrying this T cell receptor (beta chain) was observed a handful of times. V lost 3 bases and J lost 1, with 15 bases in between. This CDR3 spans 16 amino acids. Germline CDR1 is MGHDK and CDR2 is SYGVNS. The source of the sample is a study of cytomegalovirus exposure and HLA in healthy donors. Both 60 Vbeta primers and 13 Jbeta primers went into the PCR. The repertoire was sequenced with immunoSEQ multiplex PCR; TCRdb's copy has only in-frame clones and lacks some. The data show about 63,000 clones, roughly 70% seen once. Sequencing was performed on PBMCs. This chain links TRBV25-1 with TRBJ1-1, with no clear D. This TCR derives from a middle-aged man in good health and CMV-seronegative. This CDR3 is CASSDRLQRKNTEAFF. CDR3 nucleotides: TGTGCCAGCAGTGATCGACTCCAGCGAAAGAACACTGAAGCTTTCTTT.